This T cell receptor (beta chain) is drawn from a study of shared clonotypes between healthy human individuals. Sequencing used immunoSEQ multiplex PCR; TCRdb keeps in-frame clones, though not all of them. This table holds just over 2,000,000 clones, over 85% found once. Positively selected for CCR7, the CD45RO-negative cells used as naive CD8 cells excluded terminally differentiated effector memory CD45RA+ cells. The sequenced sample consisted of naive CD8+ T cells sorted from blood. The sequence came from a man between 18 and 29 years old in good health.

Written as DNA, the CDR3 is TGTGCCAGCAGCTTAGTCAGGGGTCTTCGGGATACGCAGTATTTT. It codes for CASSLVRGLRDTQYF. The rearrangement joins TRBV7-8 to TRBJ2-3, with D perhaps matching TRBD1 (6 bases). CDR1 is SGHVS, CDR2 FQNEAQ, per germline. There are 15 residues in the CDR3. V gave up 1 base and J gave up 6 bases, with 14 bases separating them. Full variable domain (outside the CDR3, taken from reference TRBV7-8 and TRBJ2-3): GAGVSQSPRYKVAKRGQDVALRCDPISGHVSLFWYQQALGQGPEFLTYFQNEAQLDKSGLPSDRFFAERPEGSVSTLKIQRTQQEDSAVYLCASSLVRGLRDTQYFGPGTRLTVL.